Presented here are 12 T cell receptor beta chains from one specimen sequenced in a study of shared clonotypes between healthy human individuals. The assay was immunoSEQ multiplex PCR, and TCRdb's table has in-frame clones only and misses some. The sample consists of approximately 2,300,000 clones, 85% to 95% of them appearing once. Sequencing used naive CD4+ T cells from PBMCs. Subset denoted: CD45RA+ positively selected. Receptors were obtained from a man aged 18 to 30 in good health. Some clones in this sample may be carry-over from other donors' samples.

V is TRBV9 and J is TRBJ2-1, with TRBD1 matching 8 bases. The germline CDR1 and CDR2 sequences are SGDLS and YYNGEE. With 1 base clipped from V and 9 bases from J, the junction kept 9 bases outside the gene matches. The CDR3 runs 15 residues. The CDR3 bases are TGTGCCAGCAGCGTAAGTGTGGGGACAGGTATTGAGCAGTTCTTC. It translates to CASSVSVGTGIEQFF.

The V call is TRBV27, the J call TRBJ2-7; 9 bases match TRBD2. Germline V CDR1 and CDR2: MNHEY, SMNVEV (reference sequence). J gave up 4 bases and V 10 bases, and 17 bases lay outside the gene matches. CDR3 size: 16 residues. DNA of the CDR3: TGTGCCACTGCCGACAGACCGGGACTAGCCTATTACGAGCAGTACTTC. This sequence encodes CATADRPGLAYYEQYF.

This clone appeared a single time. V and J are TRBV27 and TRBJ2-1; 10 positions match TRBD2. V lost 6 bases, J lost 8 bases, and 4 bases stayed unmatched. Germline V gene sequence: CDR1 MNHEY, CDR2 SMNVEV (reference sequence). The CDR3 extends over 13 amino acids. This chain's CDR3 is CASRPLAGYEQFF. The CDR3 bases are TGTGCCAGCAGACCACTAGCGGGATATGAGCAGTTCTTC.

As regards this clone: Other DNA sequences of this sample code for an identical CDR3. This chain uses TRBV7-2 with TRBJ2-2; D is unresolved. The germline V and J ends were trimmed by 4 bases and 2 bases, with 2 bases remaining between them. The CDR3 has 12 residues. Germline V gene data show CDR1 as SGHTA and CDR2 as FQGNSA. The CDR3 DNA is TGTGCCAGCAGCTCTAACACCGGGGAGCTGTTTTTT. This encodes CASSSNTGELFF.

V is TRBV29-1 and J is TRBJ1-4; TRBD1 might be the D (6 bases). Trimming cost V 7 bases and J 6 bases, with 9 bases left between them. CDR1 SQVTM and CDR2 ANQGSEA come from the germline V gene. The CDR3 extends over 11 amino acids. CDR3 bases: TGCAGCGCAAGGACAGATGAAAAACTGTTTTTT. Encoded protein: CSARTDEKLFF. The full variable domain, its missing parts supplied by reference TRBV29-1 and TRBJ1-4, is SAVISQKPSRDICQRGTSLTIQCQVDSQVTMMFWYRQQPGQSLTLIATANQGSEATYESGFVIDKFPISRPNLTFSTLTVSNMSPEDSSIYLCSARTDEKLFFGSGTQLSVL.

The chain has TRBV28 and TRBJ2-7; maybe TRBD2 (6 bases). V gave up 6 bases and J gave up 7 bases, with 16 bases separating them. The germline CDR1 and CDR2 sequences are MDHEN and SYDVKM. This CDR3 contains 13 residues. CDR3: CASRRRDSREQYF. As DNA, the CDR3 is TGTGCCAGCAGAAGACGGGACTCGAGGGAGCAGTACTTC. Looking up the rest from reference TRBV28 and TRBJ2-7 gives the full variable domain: DVKVTQSSRYLVKRTGEKVFLECVQDMDHENMFWYRQDPGLGLRLIYFSYDVKMKEKGDIPEGYSVSREKKERFSLILESASTNQTSMYLCASRRRDSREQYFGPGTRLTVT.

This clone has a single count. One end of the junction fails to match germline, which may point to a read error. This sequence joins TRBV7-9 and TRBJ2-7, with D possibly TRBD2 on 5 matching bases. Germline CDR1 reads SEHNR; CDR2 reads FQNEAQ (reference sequence). The CDR3 spans 16 residues. CDR3 DNA sequence: TGTGCCAGCAGCGTAGCACGAGCGGAGAGCTCCTACGAGCAGTACTTC. Amino acid sequence: CASSVARAESSYEQYF.

This clone was seen only once. CDR3 in amino acids: CASSDRGWGMVSGELFF. In DNA, the CDR3 is TGTGCCAGCAGTGACAGGGGTTGGGGCATGGTATCCGGGGAGCTGTTTTTT. V usage is TRBV6-1 and J usage is TRBJ2-2; a possible D gene is TRBD1 (6 bases). The CDR3 contains 17 residues. Germline assignment: CDR1 MNHNS and CDR2 SASEGT. V lost 3 bases, J lost 6 bases, and 20 bases lay in between.

This chain joins TRBV27 and TRBJ2-5; perhaps TRBD1 as D (6 bases). Trimming removed 6 bases at V and 2 bases at J, with 22 bases between. From germline, CDR1 is MNHEY and CDR2 SMNVEV (reference sequence). The CDR3 contains 17 residues. The CDR3 nucleotides are TGTGCCAGCAGCGACTATACCGGACAGACCGTTCAAGAGACCCAGTACTTC. Encoded protein: CASSDYTGQTVQETQYF.

This chain links TRBV11-2 with TRBJ2-7; D may match TRBD1 or TRBD2 (5 bases each). V was shortened by 3 bases and J by 0 bases, with 12 bases between the two germline ends. The CDR3 has 15 amino acids. Germline V gene data show CDR1 as SGHAT and CDR2 as FQNNGV. The chain's CDR3 is CASSFRGSHSYEQYF. In DNA, the CDR3 is TGTGCCAGCAGCTTCCGGGGCTCCCACTCCTACGAGCAGTACTTC.

Regarding this clone: The sample carries other DNA sequences with the same CDR3. The V gene is TRBV4-3, the J gene TRBJ2-7, with D perhaps matching TRBD1 (6 bases). CDR1 and CDR2 from the germline V gene are LGHNA and YSLEER. This CDR3 region has 14 residues. V shed 0 bases and J shed 3 bases, with 9 bases lying between them. As DNA, the CDR3 is TGCGCCAGCAGCCAAGAACAGGGTAGCTACGAGCAGTACTTC. Translating gives CASSQEQGSYEQYF.

This sequence joins TRBV30 and TRBJ2-1; TRBD2 matches at 13 bases. The V and J ends lost 5 bases and 10 bases, in that order; junction bases with no gene match: 11. The CDR3 contains 15 residues. Germline CDR1 GTSNPN, CDR2 SVGIG (reference sequence). Written as DNA, the CDR3 is TGTGCCTGGGGCGGTGGACTAGCGGGAGAAGGCGAGCAGTTCTTC. It is translated as CAWGGGLAGEGEQFF.